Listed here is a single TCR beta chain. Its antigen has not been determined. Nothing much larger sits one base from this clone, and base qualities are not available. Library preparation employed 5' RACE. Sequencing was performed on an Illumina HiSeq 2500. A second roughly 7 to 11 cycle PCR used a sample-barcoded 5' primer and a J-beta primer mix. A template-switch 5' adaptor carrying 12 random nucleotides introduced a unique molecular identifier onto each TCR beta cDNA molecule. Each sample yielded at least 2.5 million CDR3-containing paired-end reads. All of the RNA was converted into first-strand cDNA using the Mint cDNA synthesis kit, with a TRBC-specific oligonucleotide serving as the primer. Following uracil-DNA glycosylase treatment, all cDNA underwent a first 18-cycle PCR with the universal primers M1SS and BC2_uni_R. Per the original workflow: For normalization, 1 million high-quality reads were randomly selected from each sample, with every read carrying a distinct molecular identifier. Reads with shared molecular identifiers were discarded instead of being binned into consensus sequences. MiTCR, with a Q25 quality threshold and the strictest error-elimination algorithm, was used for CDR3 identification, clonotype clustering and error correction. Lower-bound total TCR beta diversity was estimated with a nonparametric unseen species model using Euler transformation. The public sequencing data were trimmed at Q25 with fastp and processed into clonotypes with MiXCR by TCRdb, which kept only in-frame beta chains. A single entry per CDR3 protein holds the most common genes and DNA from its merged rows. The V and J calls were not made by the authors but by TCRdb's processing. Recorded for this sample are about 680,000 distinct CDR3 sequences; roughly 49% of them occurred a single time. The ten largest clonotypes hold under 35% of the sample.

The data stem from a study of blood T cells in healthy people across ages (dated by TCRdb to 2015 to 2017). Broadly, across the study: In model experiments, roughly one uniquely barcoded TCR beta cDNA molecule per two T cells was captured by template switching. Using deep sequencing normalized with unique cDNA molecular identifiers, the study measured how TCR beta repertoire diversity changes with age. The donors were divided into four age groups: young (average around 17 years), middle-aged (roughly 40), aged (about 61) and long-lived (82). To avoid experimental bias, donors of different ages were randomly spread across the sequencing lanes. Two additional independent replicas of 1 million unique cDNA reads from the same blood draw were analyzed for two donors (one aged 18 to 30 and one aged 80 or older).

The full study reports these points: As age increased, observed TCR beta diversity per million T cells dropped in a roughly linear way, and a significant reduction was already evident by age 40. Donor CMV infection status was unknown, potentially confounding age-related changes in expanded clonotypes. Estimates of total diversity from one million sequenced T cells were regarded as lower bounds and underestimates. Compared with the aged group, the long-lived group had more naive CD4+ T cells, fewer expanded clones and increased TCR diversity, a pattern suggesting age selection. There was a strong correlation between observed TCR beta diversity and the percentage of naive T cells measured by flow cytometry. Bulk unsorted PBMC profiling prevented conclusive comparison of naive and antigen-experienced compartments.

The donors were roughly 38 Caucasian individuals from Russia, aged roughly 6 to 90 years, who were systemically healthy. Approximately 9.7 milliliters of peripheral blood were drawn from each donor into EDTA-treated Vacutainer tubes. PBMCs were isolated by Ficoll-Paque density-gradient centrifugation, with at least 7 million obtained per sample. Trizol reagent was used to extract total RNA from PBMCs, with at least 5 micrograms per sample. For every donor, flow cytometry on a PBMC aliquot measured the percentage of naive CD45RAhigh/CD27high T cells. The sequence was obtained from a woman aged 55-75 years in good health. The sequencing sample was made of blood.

CDR3 loop: CSAAGQGNTEAFF. Here is the DNA: TGCAGCGCCGCTGGACAGGGGAACACTGAAGCTTTCTTT. Rearrangement joined TRBV29-1 to TRBJ1-1; TRBD1 aligns with 8 central bases. Sequences SQVTM (CDR1) and ANQGSEA (CDR2) are obtained from the germline V gene. V is pruned by 7 bases and J by 1 base, leaving 5 bases of the junction without a gene match. Counted from cysteine to phenylalanine, this CDR3 has 13 amino acids. The CDR3 DNA has 39 bases and is translated from base 1.